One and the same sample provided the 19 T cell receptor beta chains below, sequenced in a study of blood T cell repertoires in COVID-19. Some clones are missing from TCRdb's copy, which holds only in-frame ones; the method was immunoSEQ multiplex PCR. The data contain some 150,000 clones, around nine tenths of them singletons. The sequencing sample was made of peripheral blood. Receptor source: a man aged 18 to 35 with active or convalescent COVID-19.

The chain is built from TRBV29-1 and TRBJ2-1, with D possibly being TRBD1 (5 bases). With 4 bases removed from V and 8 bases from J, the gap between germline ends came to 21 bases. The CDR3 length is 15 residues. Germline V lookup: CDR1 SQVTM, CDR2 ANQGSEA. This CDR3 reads CSVAGFREGLDEQFF. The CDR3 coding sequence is TGCAGCGTTGCGGGTTTCAGGGAAGGATTAGATGAGCAGTTCTTC.

CDR3 residues: CASSVQYQETQYF. Here the CDR3 DNA reads TGTGCCAGCAGCGTACAGTATCAAGAGACCCAGTACTTC. V and J are TRBV9 and TRBJ2-5; D call uncertain. The CDR3 is made up of 13 amino acids. With 1 base removed from V and 2 bases from J, the gap between germline ends came to 6 bases. The germline V gene has CDR1 SGDLS and CDR2 YYNGEE.

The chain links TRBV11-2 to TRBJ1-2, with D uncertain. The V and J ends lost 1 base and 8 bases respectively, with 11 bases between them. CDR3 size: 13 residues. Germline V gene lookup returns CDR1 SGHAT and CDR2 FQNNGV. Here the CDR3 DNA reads TGTGCCAGCAGCTTAGTTCCGCGCATGGGCTACACCTTC. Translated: CASSLVPRMGYTF.

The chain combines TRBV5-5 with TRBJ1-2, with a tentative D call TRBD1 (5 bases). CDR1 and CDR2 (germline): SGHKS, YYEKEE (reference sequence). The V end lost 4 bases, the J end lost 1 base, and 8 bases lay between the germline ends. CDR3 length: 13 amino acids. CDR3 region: CASSVDSNYGYTF. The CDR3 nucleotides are TGTGCCAGCAGCGTAGACAGTAACTATGGCTACACCTTC.

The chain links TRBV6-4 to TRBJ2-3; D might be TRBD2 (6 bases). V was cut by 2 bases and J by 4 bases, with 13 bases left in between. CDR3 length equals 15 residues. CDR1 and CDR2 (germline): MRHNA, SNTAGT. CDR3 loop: CASSDGAGFADTQYF. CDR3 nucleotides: TGTGCCAGCAGTGACGGGGCGGGATTCGCAGATACGCAGTATTTT.

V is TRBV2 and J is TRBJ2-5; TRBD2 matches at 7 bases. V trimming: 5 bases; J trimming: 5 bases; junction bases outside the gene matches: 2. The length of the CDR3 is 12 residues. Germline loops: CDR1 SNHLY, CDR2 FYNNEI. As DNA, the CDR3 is TGTGCCAGCAGTTGGGAGGGGGAGACCCAGTACTTC. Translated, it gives CASSWEGETQYF.

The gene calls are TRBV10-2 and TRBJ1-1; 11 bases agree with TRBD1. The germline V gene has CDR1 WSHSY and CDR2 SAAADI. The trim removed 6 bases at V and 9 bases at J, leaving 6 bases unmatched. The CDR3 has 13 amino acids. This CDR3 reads CASSLDRGHQAFF. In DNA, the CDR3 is TGCGCCAGCAGCTTGGACAGGGGGCACCAAGCTTTCTTT.

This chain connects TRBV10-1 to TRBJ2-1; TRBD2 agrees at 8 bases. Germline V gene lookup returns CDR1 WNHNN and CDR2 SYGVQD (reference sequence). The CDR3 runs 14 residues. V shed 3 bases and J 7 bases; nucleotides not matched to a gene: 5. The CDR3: CASSDQRGQNEQFF. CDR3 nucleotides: TGCGCCAGCAGTGATCAGCGGGGGCAGAATGAGCAGTTCTTC.

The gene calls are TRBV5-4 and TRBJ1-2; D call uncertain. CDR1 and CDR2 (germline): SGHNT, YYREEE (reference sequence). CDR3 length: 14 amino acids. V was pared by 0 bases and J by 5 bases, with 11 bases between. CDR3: CASSLADRGYGYTF. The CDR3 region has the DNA TGTGCCAGCAGCTTGGCCGACCGCGGGTATGGCTACACCTTC.

CDR3 bases: TGTGCCTGGGGGGGGCGCGAGCAGTACTTC. It is translated as CAWGGREQYF. The chain couples TRBV30 to TRBJ2-7; D may match TRBD1 or TRBD2 (6 bases each). The CDR3 sequence is 10 residues long. Trimming removed 5 bases from V and 6 bases from J, with 8 bases in between. Germline V CDR1 and CDR2: GTSNPN, SVGIG (reference sequence).

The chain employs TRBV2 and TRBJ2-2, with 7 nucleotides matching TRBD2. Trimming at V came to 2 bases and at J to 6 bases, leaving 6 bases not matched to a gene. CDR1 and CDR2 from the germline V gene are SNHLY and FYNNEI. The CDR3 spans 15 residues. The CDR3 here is CASSERLGGSGELFF. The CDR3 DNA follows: TGTGCCAGCAGTGAACGGCTGGGAGGGTCCGGGGAGCTGTTTTTT.

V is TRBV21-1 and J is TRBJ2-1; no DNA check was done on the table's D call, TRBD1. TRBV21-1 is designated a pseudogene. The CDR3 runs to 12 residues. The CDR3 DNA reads TGTGCCAGCAGCACCCTTGGACAGGAGCAGTTCTTC. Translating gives CASSTLGQEQFF.

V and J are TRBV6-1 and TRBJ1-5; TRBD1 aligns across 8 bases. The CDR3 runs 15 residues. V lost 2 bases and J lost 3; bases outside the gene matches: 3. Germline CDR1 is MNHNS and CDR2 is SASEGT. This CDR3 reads CASSEQTGVNQPQHF. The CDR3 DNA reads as TGTGCCAGCAGTGAACAGACAGGGGTCAATCAGCCCCAGCATTTT.

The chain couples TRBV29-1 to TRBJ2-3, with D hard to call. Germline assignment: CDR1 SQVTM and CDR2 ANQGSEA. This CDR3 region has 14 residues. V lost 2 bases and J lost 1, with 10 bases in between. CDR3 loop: CSVELRGGTDTQYF. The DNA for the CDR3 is TGCAGCGTTGAATTGCGTGGTGGCACAGATACGCAGTATTTT.

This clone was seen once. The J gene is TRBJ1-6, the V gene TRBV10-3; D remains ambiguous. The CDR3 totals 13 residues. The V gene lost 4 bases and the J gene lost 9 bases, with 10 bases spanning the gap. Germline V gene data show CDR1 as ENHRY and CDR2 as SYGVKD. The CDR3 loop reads CAISGGRTSPLHF. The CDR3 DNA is TGTGCCATCAGTGGAGGGAGGACTTCACCCCTCCACTTT.

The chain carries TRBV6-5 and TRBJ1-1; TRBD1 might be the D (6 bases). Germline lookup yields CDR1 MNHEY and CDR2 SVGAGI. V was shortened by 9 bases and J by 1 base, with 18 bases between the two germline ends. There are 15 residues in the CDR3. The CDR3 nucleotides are TGTGCCAGTTCCGGGAGGGGGATGGGGAACACTGAAGCTTTCTTT. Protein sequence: CASSGRGMGNTEAFF.

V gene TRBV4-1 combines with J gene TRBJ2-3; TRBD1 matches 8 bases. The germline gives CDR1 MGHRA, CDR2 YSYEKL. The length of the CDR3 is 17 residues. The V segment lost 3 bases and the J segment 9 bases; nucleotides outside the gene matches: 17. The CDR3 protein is CASSQGGQGSLGRTQYF. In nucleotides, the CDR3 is TGCGCCAGCAGCCAGGGTGGACAGGGTAGTTTAGGCAGGACGCAGTATTTT.

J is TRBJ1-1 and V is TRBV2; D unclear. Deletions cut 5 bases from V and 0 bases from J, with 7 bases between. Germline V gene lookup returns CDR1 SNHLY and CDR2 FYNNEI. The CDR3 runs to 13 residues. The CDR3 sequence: CASSPDMNTEAFF. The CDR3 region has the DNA TGTGCCAGCAGTCCAGACATGAACACTGAAGCTTTCTTT.

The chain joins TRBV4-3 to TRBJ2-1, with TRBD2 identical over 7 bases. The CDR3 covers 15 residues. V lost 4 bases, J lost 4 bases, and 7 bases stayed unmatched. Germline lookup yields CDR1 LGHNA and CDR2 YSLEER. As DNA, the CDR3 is TGCGCCAGCAGCCGGGCTAGCGGAGTTTACAATGAGCAGTTCTTC. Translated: CASSRASGVYNEQFF.